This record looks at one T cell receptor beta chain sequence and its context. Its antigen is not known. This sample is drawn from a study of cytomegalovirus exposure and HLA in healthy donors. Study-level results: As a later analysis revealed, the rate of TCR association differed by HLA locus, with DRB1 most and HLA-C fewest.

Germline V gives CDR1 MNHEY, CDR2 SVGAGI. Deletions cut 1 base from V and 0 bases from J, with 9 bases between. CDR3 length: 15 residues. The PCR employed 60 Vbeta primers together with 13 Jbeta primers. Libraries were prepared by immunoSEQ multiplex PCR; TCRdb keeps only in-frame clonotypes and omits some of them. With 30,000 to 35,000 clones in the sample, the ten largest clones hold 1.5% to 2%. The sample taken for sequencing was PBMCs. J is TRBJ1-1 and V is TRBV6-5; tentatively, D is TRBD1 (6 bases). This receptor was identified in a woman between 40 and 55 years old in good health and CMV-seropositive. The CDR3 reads CASSYFGQLNTEAFF. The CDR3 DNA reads TGTGCCAGCAGTTACTTCGGACAGTTGAACACTGAAGCTTTCTTT.